This T cell receptor (beta chain) was retrieved from a study of T cell changes during pregnancy in multiple sclerosis. The CDR3 extends over 14 amino acids. V shed 0 bases and J shed 7 bases, with 10 bases lying between them. Germline values: CDR1 LNHNV, CDR2 YYDKDF (reference sequence). Only in-frame clones appear in the TCRdb table, and some are missing; sequencing was by immunoSEQ multiplex PCR. The data show around 48,000 clones, 80% to 95% seen once. This chain connects TRBV15 to TRBJ1-5; no clear D gene. The sample was CD4+ T cells from peripheral blood mononuclear cells, taken in the third trimester of pregnancy. The sequence was collected from a female donor with multiple sclerosis, enrolled in a pregnancy study. This CDR3 reads CATSRDAVGQPQHF. The CDR3 DNA sequence: TGTGCCACCAGCAGAGATGCGGTTGGACAGCCCCAGCATTTT.